The 3 T cell receptor beta chains below come from one sample, sequenced in a study of CD4 T cells in relation to SARS-CoV-2 and coronaviruses. These receptors have no known antigen. Here immunoSEQ multiplex PCR was the method, and the copy in TCRdb shows in-frame clones only, minus some. The sample holds tens of thousands of clones; 60% to 85% are singletons and the top ten take about 17%. Before the COVID-19 pandemic, during about 2010-2018, CD4+ T cells were taken from unexposed donors. The cells were cultured for approximately ten days before CD4+ T cells were isolated. The sequenced sample was CD4+ T cells from PBMCs, cultured in vitro. The receptors shown here come from a human donor in good health.

V and J are TRBV6-1 and TRBJ1-4; weak D call: TRBD1 (5 bases). The CDR3 is made up of 14 amino acids. The V gene lost 1 base and the J gene lost 6 bases, with 9 bases spanning the gap. Germline values: CDR1 MNHNS, CDR2 SASEGT. CDR3 amino acids: CASSEGTRYEKLFF. CDR3 in DNA: TGTGCCAGCAGTGAAGGGACACGGTATGAAAAACTGTTTTTT.

The V and J genes are TRBV18 and TRBJ1-1; a possible D gene is TRBD1 (5 bases). V lost 2 bases and J lost 11, with 12 bases in between. This CDR3 contains 12 residues. The germline gives CDR1 KGHSH, CDR2 LQKENI. The CDR3 coding sequence is TGTGCCAGCTCACCAAATGGGGCGAGGGCTTTCTTT. Protein product: CASSPNGARAFF.

This sequence joins TRBV7-3 and TRBJ2-1; TRBD2 agrees at 8 bases. CDR3 length: 14 amino acids. V gave up 5 bases and J gave up 6 bases; unmatched junction bases: 6. CDR1 and CDR2 (germline): SGHTA, FQGTGA. This chain's CDR3 is CASSQSGGVNEQFF. The CDR3 nucleotides are TGTGCCAGCAGCCAATCGGGGGGGGTCAATGAGCAGTTCTTC.